This TCR beta chain is from a study of early T cells in non-severe SARS-CoV-2 infection. The overall study: Bulk RNA isolated from unsorted whole blood underwent sequencing; chains were not paired.

Unique molecular identifiers (one per individual cDNA molecule) were attached. TCRdb itself ran the 5' RACE reads through MiXCR, one entry per CDR3 protein. Counted here are tens of thousands of distinct CDR3 sequences, around 5.6% occurring once; the ten biggest clones make up more than 6.5%. Turning to this clonotype: No antigen is known for it. An end of the junction differs from the germline gene, which may be a read error.

Study observations and caveats: Anti-spike CD8 responses were favored by VDJdb matching, which missed private and CD4 specificities.

Sequencing was carried out using whole blood. The receptor comes from an adult who was a healthcare worker with PCR-confirmed SARS-CoV-2 infection or an uninfected control (not recorded which).

The CDR3 is CASSQEMFPIYSNQSQHF. Here the CDR3 DNA reads TGTGCCAGCAGCCAAGAAATGTTCCCGATATATAGCAATCAGTCCCAGCATTTT. This chain connects TRBV3-1 to TRBJ1-5; D unresolved. Germline V gene sequence: CDR1 LGHDT, CDR2 YNNKEL (reference sequence). The CDR3 covers 18 residues.